This entry features one TCR beta chain sequence. Looked up from germline, CDR1 is SGHDN and CDR2 is FVKESK. Losses at the gene ends were 4 bases for V and 8 bases for J; bases not matched to a gene: 14. The CDR3 extends over 17 amino acids. This record comes from a study of T cells in Graves' hyperthyroidism and ophthalmopathy. Authors of the study amplified TCR beta CDR3 regions from RNA transcripts. The HTBI primer set was used in a first-round RT-PCR of the TCR CDR3. TCRdb recomputed calls from the multiplex PCR reads with MiXCR, one row per CDR3 protein. The sample has around 360,000 distinct CDR3 sequences, about 15% seen once.

V is TRBV14 and J is TRBJ2-1; 10 bases fit TRBD2. Sequenced sample: blood. The TCR sequence derives from an older woman with Graves' ophthalmopathy. This chain's CDR3 is CASSLQLAGLRRDEQFF. CDR3 nucleotides: TGTGCCAGCAGCCTACAACTAGCGGGACTTCGCAGGGATGAGCAGTTCTTC.